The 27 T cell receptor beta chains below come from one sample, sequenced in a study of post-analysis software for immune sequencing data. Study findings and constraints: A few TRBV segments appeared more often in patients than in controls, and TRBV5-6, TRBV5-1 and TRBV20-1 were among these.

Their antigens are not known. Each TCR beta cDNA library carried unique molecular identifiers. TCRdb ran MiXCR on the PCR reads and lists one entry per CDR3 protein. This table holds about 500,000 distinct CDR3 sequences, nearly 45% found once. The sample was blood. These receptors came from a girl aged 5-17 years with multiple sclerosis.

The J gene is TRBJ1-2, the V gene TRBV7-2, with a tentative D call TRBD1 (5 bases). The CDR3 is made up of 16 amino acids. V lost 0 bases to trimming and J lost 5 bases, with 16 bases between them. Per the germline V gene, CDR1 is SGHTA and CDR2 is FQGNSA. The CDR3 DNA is TGTGCCAGCAGCTTAGCCGGGACGGCGATCGGGTATGGCTACACCTTC. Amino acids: CASSLAGTAIGYGYTF.

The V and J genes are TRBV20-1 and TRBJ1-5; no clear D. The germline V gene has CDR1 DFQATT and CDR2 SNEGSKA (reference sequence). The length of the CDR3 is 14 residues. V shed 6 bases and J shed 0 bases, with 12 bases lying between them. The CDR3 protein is CSARMGYSNQPQHF. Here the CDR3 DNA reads TGCAGTGCCCGGATGGGGTATAGCAATCAGCCCCAGCATTTT.

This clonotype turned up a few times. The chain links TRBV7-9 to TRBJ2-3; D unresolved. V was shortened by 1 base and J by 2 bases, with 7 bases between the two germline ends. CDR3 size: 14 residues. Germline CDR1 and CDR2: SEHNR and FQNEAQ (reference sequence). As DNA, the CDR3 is TGTGCCAGCAGCTTAGAAGGAGTCACAGATACGCAGTATTTT. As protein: CASSLEGVTDTQYF. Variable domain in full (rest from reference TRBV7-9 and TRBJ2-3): DTGVSQNPRHKITKRGQNVTFRCDPISEHNRLYWYRQTLGQGPEFLTYFQNEAQLEKSRLLSDRFSAERPKGSFSTLEIQRTEQGDSAMYLCASSLEGVTDTQYFGPGTRLTVL.

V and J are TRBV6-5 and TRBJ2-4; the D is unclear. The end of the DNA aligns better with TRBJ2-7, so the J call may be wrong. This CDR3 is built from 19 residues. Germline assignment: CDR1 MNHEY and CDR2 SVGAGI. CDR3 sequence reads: CASSYSRLKSRKNYYEQYF. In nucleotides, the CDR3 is TGTGCCAGCAGTTACTCACGCCTTAAGAGCAGGAAAAATTACTACGAGCAGTACTTC.

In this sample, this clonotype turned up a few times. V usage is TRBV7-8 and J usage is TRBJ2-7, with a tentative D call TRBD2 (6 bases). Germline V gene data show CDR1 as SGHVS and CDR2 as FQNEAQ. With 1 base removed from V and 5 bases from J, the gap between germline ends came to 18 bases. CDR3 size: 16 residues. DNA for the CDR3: TGTGCCAGCAGCTTAGACCGTCCAGGGAGGAGGAACGAGCAGTACTTC. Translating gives CASSLDRPGRRNEQYF.

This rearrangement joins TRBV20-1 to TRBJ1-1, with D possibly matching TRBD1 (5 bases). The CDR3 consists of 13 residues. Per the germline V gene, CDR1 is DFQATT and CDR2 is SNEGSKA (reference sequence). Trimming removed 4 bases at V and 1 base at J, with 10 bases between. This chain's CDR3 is CSAIRGGNTEAFF. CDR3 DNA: TGCAGTGCTATTCGGGGCGGGAACACTGAAGCTTTCTTT.

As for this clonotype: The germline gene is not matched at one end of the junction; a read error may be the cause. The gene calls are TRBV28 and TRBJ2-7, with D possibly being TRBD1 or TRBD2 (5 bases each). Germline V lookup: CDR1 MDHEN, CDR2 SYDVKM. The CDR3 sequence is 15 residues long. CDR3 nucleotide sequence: TGTGCCGGCAGTTCCTCCGGGACGATGGCCGACGAGCAGTACTTC. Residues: CAGSSSGTMADEQYF.

The CDR3 sequence: CSAKGQGLIGTEAFF. The CDR3 region has the DNA TGCAGTGCTAAGGGACAGGGGTTAATCGGAACTGAAGCTTTCTTT. The chain combines TRBV20-1 with TRBJ1-1; 10 positions match TRBD1. CDR3 length: 15 residues. The trim removed 4 bases at V and 5 bases at J, leaving 10 bases unmatched. Germline assignment: CDR1 DFQATT and CDR2 SNEGSKA (reference sequence).

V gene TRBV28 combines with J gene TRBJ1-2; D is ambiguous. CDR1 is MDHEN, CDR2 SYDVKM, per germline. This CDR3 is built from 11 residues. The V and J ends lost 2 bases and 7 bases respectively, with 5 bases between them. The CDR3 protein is CASSLMGGYTF. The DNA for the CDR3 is TGTGCCAGCAGTTTAATGGGTGGCTACACCTTC.

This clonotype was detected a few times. DNA of the CDR3: TGCGCCAGCAGCTTGGCCCCGGGACCGACCTACGAGCAGTACTTC. Its protein is CASSLAPGPTYEQYF. This chain uses TRBV5-1 with TRBJ2-7, with D tentatively TRBD1 or TRBD2 (5 bases each). Germline CDR1 and CDR2: SGHRS and YFSETQ. V shed 0 bases and J shed 2 bases, with 12 bases lying between them. CDR3 length: 15 residues.

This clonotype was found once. In DNA form, the CDR3 reads TGTGCCAGCAGCATCGGTAGCGGCCAGCAGTACTTC. It specifies CASSIGSGQQYF. The genes are TRBV7-2 and TRBJ2-5; possibly TRBD2 for D (6 bases). The V gene lost 5 bases and the J gene lost 11 bases, with 15 bases spanning the gap. Germline-derived CDR1 and CDR2 are SGHTA and FQGNSA. The CDR3 consists of 12 residues.

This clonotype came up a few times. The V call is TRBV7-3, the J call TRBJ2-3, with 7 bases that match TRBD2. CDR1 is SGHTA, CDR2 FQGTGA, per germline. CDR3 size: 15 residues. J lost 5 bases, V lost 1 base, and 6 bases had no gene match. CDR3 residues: CASSLMAGVEDTQYF. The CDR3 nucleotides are TGTGCCAGCAGCTTAATGGCGGGAGTGGAAGATACGCAGTATTTT.

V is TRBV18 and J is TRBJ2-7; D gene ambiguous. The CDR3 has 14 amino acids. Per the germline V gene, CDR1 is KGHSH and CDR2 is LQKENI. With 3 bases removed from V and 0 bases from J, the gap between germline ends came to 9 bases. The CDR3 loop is CASSPIEGSYEQYF. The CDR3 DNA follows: TGTGCCAGCTCACCCATAGAAGGCTCCTACGAGCAGTACTTC.

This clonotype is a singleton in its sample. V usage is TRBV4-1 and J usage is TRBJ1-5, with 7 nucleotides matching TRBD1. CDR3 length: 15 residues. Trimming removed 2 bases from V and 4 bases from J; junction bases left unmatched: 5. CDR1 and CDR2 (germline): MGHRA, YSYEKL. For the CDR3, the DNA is TGCGCCAGCAGCCAACCTGACAGGGAAAATCAGCCCCAGCATTTT. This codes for CASSQPDRENQPQHF.

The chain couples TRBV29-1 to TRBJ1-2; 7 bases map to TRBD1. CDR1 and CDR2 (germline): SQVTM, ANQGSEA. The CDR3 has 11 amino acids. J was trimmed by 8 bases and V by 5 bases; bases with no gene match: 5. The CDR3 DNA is TGCAGCGTTCATACAGGGGCCGGCTACACCTTC. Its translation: CSVHTGAGYTF. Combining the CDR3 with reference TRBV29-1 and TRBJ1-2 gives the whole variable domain SAVISQKPSRDICQRGTSLTIQCQVDSQVTMMFWYRQQPGQSLTLIATANQGSEATYESGFVIDKFPISRPNLTFSTLTVSNMSPEDSSIYLCSVHTGAGYTFGSGTRLTVV.

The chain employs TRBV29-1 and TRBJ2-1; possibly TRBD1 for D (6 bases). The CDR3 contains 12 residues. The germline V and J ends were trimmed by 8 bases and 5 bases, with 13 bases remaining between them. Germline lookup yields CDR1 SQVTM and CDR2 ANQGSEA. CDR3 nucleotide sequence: TGCAGCACCTCGGACAGTAACAATGAGCAGTTCTTC. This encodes CSTSDSNNEQFF.

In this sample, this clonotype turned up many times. The CDR3 DNA reads TGCAGCGTTGAAGACAGCCACTCCTACGAGCAGTACTTC. Translated: CSVEDSHSYEQYF. The V call is TRBV29-1, the J call TRBJ2-7, with D uncertain. The CDR3 covers 13 residues. Germline V CDR1 and CDR2: SQVTM, ANQGSEA. V lost 0 bases, J lost 0 bases, and 6 bases lay in between.

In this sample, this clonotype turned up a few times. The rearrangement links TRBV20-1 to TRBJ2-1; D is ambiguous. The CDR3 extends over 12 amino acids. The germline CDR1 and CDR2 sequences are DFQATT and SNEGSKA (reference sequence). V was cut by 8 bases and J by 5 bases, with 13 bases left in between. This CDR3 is CSSRRANNEQFF. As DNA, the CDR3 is TGCAGTTCAAGACGGGCGAACAATGAGCAGTTCTTC.

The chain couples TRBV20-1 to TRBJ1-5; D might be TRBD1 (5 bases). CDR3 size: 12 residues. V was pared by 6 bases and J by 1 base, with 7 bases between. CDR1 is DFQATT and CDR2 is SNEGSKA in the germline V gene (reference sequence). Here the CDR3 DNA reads TGCAGTGCACACAGGAGCAATCAGCCCCAGCATTTT. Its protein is CSAHRSNQPQHF.

The DNA of the CDR3 is TGTGCCAGCAGCTTACTTGTTCGTACGACTGAAGCTTTCTTT. Protein product: CASSLLVRTTEAFF. The rearrangement uses TRBV7-2 and TRBJ1-1; D gene uncertain. The CDR3 is 14 amino acids. CDR1 is SGHTA, CDR2 FQGNSA, per germline. V lost 2 bases and J lost 5, with 12 bases in between. The full variable domain, its missing parts supplied by reference TRBV7-2 and TRBJ1-1, is GAGVSQSPSNKVTEKGKDVELRCDPISGHTALYWYRQSLGQGLEFLIYFQGNSAPDKSGLPSDRFSAERTGGSVSTLTIQRTQQEDSAVYLCASSLLVRTTEAFFGQGTRLTVV.

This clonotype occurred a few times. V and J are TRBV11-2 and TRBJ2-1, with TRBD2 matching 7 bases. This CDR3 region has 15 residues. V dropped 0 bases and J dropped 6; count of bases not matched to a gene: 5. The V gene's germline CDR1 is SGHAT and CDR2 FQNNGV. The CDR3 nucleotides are TGTGCCAGCAGCTTAGATGCCGGGACTACCAATGAGCAGTTCTTC. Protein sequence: CASSLDAGTTNEQFF.

CDR3 protein: CASSLNRNVNTEAFF. Here the CDR3 DNA reads TGTGCCAGCAGCTTAAATCGGAACGTAAACACTGAAGCTTTCTTT. The chain uses TRBV7-9 and TRBJ1-1; D is ambiguous. Trimming removed 2 bases at V and 2 bases at J, with 12 bases between. Germline CDR1 is SEHNR and CDR2 is FQNEAQ (reference sequence). The CDR3 is 15 amino acids. Using reference TRBV7-9 and TRBJ1-1 for the parts outside the CDR3, the full variable domain is DTGVSQNPRHKITKRGQNVTFRCDPISEHNRLYWYRQTLGQGPEFLTYFQNEAQLEKSRLLSDRFSAERPKGSFSTLEIQRTEQGDSAMYLCASSLNRNVNTEAFFGQGTRLTVV.

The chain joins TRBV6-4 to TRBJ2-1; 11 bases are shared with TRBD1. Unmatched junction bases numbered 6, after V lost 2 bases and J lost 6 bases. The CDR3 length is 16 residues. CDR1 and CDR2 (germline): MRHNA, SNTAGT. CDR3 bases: TGTGCCAGCAGTGACACAGGACAGGGGGCCGTCAATGAGCAGTTCTTC. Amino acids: CASSDTGQGAVNEQFF.

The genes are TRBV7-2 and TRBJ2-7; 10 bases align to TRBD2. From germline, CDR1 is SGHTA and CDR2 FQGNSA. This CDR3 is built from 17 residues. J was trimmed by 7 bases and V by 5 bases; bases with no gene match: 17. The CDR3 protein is CASSPDRRTSGYNEQYF. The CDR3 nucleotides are TGTGCCAGCAGCCCAGACAGGAGGACTAGCGGTTACAATGAGCAGTACTTC.

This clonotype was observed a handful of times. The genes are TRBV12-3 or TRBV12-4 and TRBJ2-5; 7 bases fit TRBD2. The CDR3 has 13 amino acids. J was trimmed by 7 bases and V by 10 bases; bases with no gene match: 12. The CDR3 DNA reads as TGTGCCACCAGCGGGGCGGCTGGCGCGACCCAGTACTTC. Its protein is CATSGAAGATQYF.

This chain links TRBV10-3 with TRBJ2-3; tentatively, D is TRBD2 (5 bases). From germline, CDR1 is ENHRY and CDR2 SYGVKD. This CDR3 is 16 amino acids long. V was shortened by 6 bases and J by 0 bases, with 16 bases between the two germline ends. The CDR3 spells CAIRARRAASTDTQYF. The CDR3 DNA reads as TGTGCCATCAGGGCCCGACGAGCGGCTAGCACAGATACGCAGTATTTT.

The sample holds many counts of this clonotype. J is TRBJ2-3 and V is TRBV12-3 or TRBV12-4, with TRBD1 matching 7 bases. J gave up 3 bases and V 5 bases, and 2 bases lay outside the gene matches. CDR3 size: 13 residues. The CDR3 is CASSPGQTDTQYF. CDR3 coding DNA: TGTGCCAGCAGTCCGGGACAGACAGATACGCAGTATTTT.